Detailed here is one T cell receptor beta chain. Its antigen is not yet known. No base qualities exist here, and no much larger clone lies one base off it. Donors were healthy HIV-negative adults with no recently reported acute infections or vaccinations. Every donor was a Caucasian adult living in Nashville, Tennessee, USA. CD4+ T cells were enriched by magnetic negative selection; naive cells were then positively selected on CD45RA, and the negative fraction formed the memory subset. After blood collection by leukapheresis, PBMCs were isolated using Ficoll-Histopaque density gradient centrifugation and then cryopreserved in the vapor phase of liquid nitrogen. Analytical flow cytometry was used to check the purity and quantity of each magnetically sorted T cell population. Each sorted fraction had its genomic DNA isolated and then quantified by UV absorbance on a Nanodrop 2000c. TCR CDR3 regions were amplified from genomic DNA by multiplex PCR using the deep immunoSEQ assay. Extracted genomic DNA from each cell subset was spread evenly across all wells of several immunoSEQ 96-well plates, with each plate serving as a replicate. For sorted subsets, 200 ng of genomic DNA, equivalent to around 30,000 T cell genomes, went into each replicate PCR. Purified libraries were quantified with a Qubit 3.0 fluorometer, sized on a Bioanalyzer 2100, and re-quantified with the KAPA Library Quantification kit. Each immunoSEQ 96-well plate was sequenced on its own single-read 150-cycle Illumina NextSeq 550 flow cell. Concerning the study's data processing: Because the immunoSEQ output included only junctional sequences and no quality scores, the filtering could not be the same as the filtering used for full-length reads. Sequences were annotated with PyIR, a Python wrapper for IgBLAST v1.9, and V/J genes and CDR3 were assigned using IMGT germline references. Reads were removed for weak V/J assignments (E-value above 1e-6), missing CDR3, stop codons, out-of-frame junctions, or ambiguous translated residues. V3J clonotypes were defined as sequences sharing an identical inferred V gene, J gene, and CDR3 amino acid sequence. To compute the percentage overlap between repertoires, the number of shared unique clonotypes was divided by the size of the smaller repertoire. Three approaches were used to assess repertoire richness: RTK rarefaction, the Chao1 estimator, and Recon v2.1 estimates of unobserved clonotypes. Generation probabilities for all TCRbeta clonotypes obtained by the gDNA method from a few donors were computed using OLGA. TCRdb provides this immuneACCESS table in a form limited to in-frame rearrangements. Some clones are lacking; in checked studies, under half of them reflect an unresolved V gene, and why the rest are absent is not known. The DNA was the basis for D and trimming; V, J and clone size are from that table. This sample is represented by roughly 2 million clones; about 95% of them were singletons. The ten largest clones represent under 0.15% of the sample.

This specimen belongs to a study of shared clonotypes between healthy human individuals (dated by TCRdb to the early 2020s). Describing the broader study: The cohort included a few men and two women between 18 and 49 years of age. For each donor, CD4 naive and CD4 memory were each given three plates, CD8 naive was given two plates, and CD8 memory was given one plate. To estimate repertoire size and how much clonotype sharing occurs between individuals, the study deeply sequenced the blood TCR repertoires of five healthy adults. Libraries were prepared and TCR repertoires were sequenced by different laboratories using diverse techniques, in order to increase sequencing depth and limit assay-specific biases. Leukapheresis yielded between about 0.85 and 10 billion PBMCs per donor.

The investigation overall reported the following: Based on pairwise subsampling, the degree of clonotype sharing among donors was expected to be affected by sequencing depth. Because the study included a small number of donors, the genetic and exposure-history diversity represented was limited. Even with the large sequencing depth, rarefaction of the sorted-subset datasets indicated that sequencing was incomplete. Sharing across a few donors was observed for about 5% of naive CD4, over 3% of naive CD8, 2% to 2.5% of memory CD4, and approximately 0.41% of memory CD8 clonotypes. Compared with non-shared clonotypes, clonotypes shared by all four sorted-subset donors had higher generation probabilities. Naive subsets generally had larger estimated clonotype richness than memory subsets did. Sampling was restricted to blood, and TCR repertoires in tissue are likely to differ from TCR repertoires in blood.

The sequenced sample was naive CD4+ T cells sorted from blood. The sample's cell subset or site label, in plain terms: CD45RA+ positively selected. The TCR sequence derives from a man aged 18 to 29 in good health.

This receptor has the CDR3 CAISEQQYEQYF. The DNA sequence reads TGTGCCATCAGTGAGCAACAGTACGAGCAGTACTTC. The chain was built from TRBV10-3 and TRBJ2-7; the D gene cannot be resolved reliably. The germline V gene gives CDR1 as ENHRY and CDR2 as SYGVKD. Including cysteine and phenylalanine, the CDR3 has 12 amino acids. Left in the record is the CDR3 DNA by itself, 36 bases read in frame from the first base. At the junction V is shortened by 2 bases and J by 4 bases, with 6 bases in between.